Listed below are T cell receptor beta chains from one sample, sequenced in a study of blood T cell repertoires in COVID-19. Sequencing used immunoSEQ multiplex PCR; TCRdb keeps in-frame clones, though not all of them. The sample has about 35,000 clones; roughly four fifths are singletons. Sequenced: peripheral blood. Source of these receptors: a man at least 80 years old with active or convalescent COVID-19. CDR3s include the opening cysteine and the closing phenylalanine or tryptophan. The order of the fields is D gene, J gene, V gene, clone size, CDR3 DNA, CDR3 protein. D genes are given only for firm matches. Expanded clones get a size class; other rows say once, few or many, or leave the size out.

TRBD1 TRBJ1-5 TRBV6-2/TRBV6-3 few TGTGCCAGCAGTTACTCGACGGGACAGGGGTTCGGGCCCCAGCATTTT CASSYSTGQGFGPQHF
TRBD1 TRBJ2-5 TRBV9 - TGTGCCAGCAGCCCCCGGGACAGGTACCAAGAGACCCAGTACTTC CASSPRDRYQETQYF
- TRBJ2-1 TRBV12-2 - TGTGCAAGTCGCTTAATTAGCGGGAGGGCCGATTACAATGAGCAGTTCTTC CASRLISGRADYNEQFF
- TRBJ1-4 TRBV3-1/TRBV3-2 - TGTGCCAGCAGCCTTACAGGATTTGCAACTAATGAAAAACTGTTTTTT CASSLTGFATNEKLFF
- TRBJ2-7 TRBV3-1/TRBV3-2 once TGTGCCAGCAGCCCCCTCCCAACTAGTTTTACTATCTACGAGCAGTACTTC CASSPLPTSFTIYEQYF
- TRBJ2-7 TRBV28 - TGTGCCAGCAGGGGTGGGGCGGAGTGGGCCGAGCAGTACTTC CASRGGAEWAEQYF
- TRBJ2-5 TRBV10-1 - TGCGCCAGCAGTGAGTCTGGGGCGGGGCCCCAGTACTTC CASSESGAGPQYF
TRBD1 TRBJ2-7 TRBV29-1 - TGCAGCGTTCGGACAGGATCCTACGAGCAGTACTTC CSVRTGSYEQYF
TRBD2 TRBJ2-7 TRBV2 - TGTGCCAGCAGTGAGTTGGCGGGAGACGCCTACGAGCAGTACTTC CASSELAGDAYEQYF
- TRBJ1-5 TRBV19 few TGTGCCAGTAGTATGGGAGTGGGCGCCGTCAAGCCCCAGCATTTT CASSMGVGAVKPQHF
TRBD1 TRBJ1-3 TRBV4-1 - TGCGCCAGCAGCCAAGAGAGGGGACAGGGCGGGAAAAACACCATATATTTT CASSQERGQGGKNTIYF
TRBD2 TRBJ2-3 TRBV24-1 - TGTGCCACCAGTGAAGGTAGCGGGGCGCGAGAGGATACGCAGTATTTT CATSEGSGAREDTQYF
- TRBJ2-5 TRBV5-4 many TGTGCCAGCAGCTCCCGGGACGGGTATTCGGGGGCCCAGTACTTC CASSSRDGYSGAQYF
- TRBJ2-5 TRBV20-1 once TGCAGTGCTAGTGAGGAGGAGACCCAGTACTTC CSASEEETQYF
TRBD1 TRBJ1-3 TRBV7-8 - TGTGCCAGCAGCCTAGCGGGACAGAACTCTGGAAACACCATATATTTT CASSLAGQNSGNTIYF
- TRBJ1-5 TRBV19 once TGTGCCAGTATGAGAGCGGGTACCAGTCAGCCCCAGCATTTT CASMRAGTSQPQHF
TRBD1 TRBJ1-6 TRBV5-1 - TGCGCCAGCAGCCTATTAATTGCCGGGACAGCTAATTCACCCCTCCACTTT CASSLLIAGTANSPLHF
TRBD2 TRBJ2-5 TRBV5-1 - TGCGCCAGCAGCCAACTAGCGGAAAGCCAAGAGACCCAGTACTTC CASSQLAESQETQYF
TRBD2 TRBJ2-3 TRBV6-2/TRBV6-3 - TGTGCCAGCAGTTACCCTAGCGGACCCACAGATACGCAGTATTTT CASSYPSGPTDTQYF
TRBD1 TRBJ2-7 TRBV2 many TGTGCCAGCATGGACAGGGGCTACGAGCAGTACTTC CASMDRGYEQYF
- TRBJ2-7 TRBV27 few TGTGCCAGCAGCGGACAGAGTGGCTACGAGCAGTACTTC CASSGQSGYEQYF
- TRBJ2-1 TRBV5-1 - TGCGCCAGCAGCTTCTCAACTGGGAGCCACAATGAGCAGTTCTTC CASSFSTGSHNEQFF
- TRBJ2-7 TRBV4-2 - TGTGCCAGCAGCCAAGATCTGCGTTCCGAGCAGTACTTC CASSQDLRSEQYF
- TRBJ2-5 TRBV5-1 - TGCGCCAGCAGCAGCGGACTTGCCATTATCCCCTTCCAAGAGACCCAGTACTTC CASSSGLAIIPFQETQYF
TRBD2 TRBJ2-7 TRBV5-4 - TGTGCCAGCAGCAGGGAGGGTGGCTACGAGCAGTACTTC CASSREGGYEQYF
- TRBJ1-2 TRBV2 once TGTGCCAACGGACAGCGCGGCTACACCTTC CANGQRGYTF
- TRBJ2-2 TRBV4-3 few TGCGCCAGCAGCCAAGCTACAGTCACCGGGGAGCTGTTTTTT CASSQATVTGELFF
- TRBJ1-5 TRBV28 - TGTGCCACATCAACTAACAATCAGCCCCAGCATTTT CATSTNNQPQHF
- TRBJ2-1 TRBV6-5 - TGTGCCAGCAACTCAGTCAGGTCCTACAATGAGCAGTTCTTC CASNSVRSYNEQFF
TRBD1 TRBJ2-4 TRBV5-6 - TGTGCCAGCAGCTGGACCGGGACAGGGAGCAAAAACATTCAGTACTTC CASSWTGTGSKNIQYF
- TRBJ1-1 TRBV5-4 - TGTGCCAGCAGCCTATCCGGGAGGGTGAACACTGAAGCTTTCTTT CASSLSGRVNTEAFF
TRBD1 TRBJ1-2 TRBV18 - TGTGCCAGCTCACCACCGGAGGGGGCAAGGGGCTATGGCTACACCTTC CASSPPEGARGYGYTF
- TRBJ2-1 TRBV7-5 - - CARSLVARGAGGREINEQFF
- TRBJ1-5 TRBV25-1 few TGTGCCAGCAGTGCCACTTCTTATCAGCCCCAGCATTTT CASSATSYQPQHF
- TRBJ2-1 TRBV3-1/TRBV3-2 - TGTGCCAGCAGCCCCCAGGTGCAGATTTACAATGAGCAGTTCTTC CASSPQVQIYNEQFF
- TRBJ1-4 TRBV4-3 - TGCGCCAGCAGCCAAGATGCACAGAATGAAAAACTGTTTTTT CASSQDAQNEKLFF
- TRBJ1-6 TRBV12-3/TRBV12-4 few TGTGCCAGCAGTTTAGGTGGCGGGGCAGCCCTCCACTTT CASSLGGGAALHF
- TRBJ1-1 TRBV3-1/TRBV3-2 - TGTGCCAGCAGCCAGAGGACAATGAACACTGAAGCTTTCTTT CASSQRTMNTEAFF
- TRBJ1-1 TRBV7-9 - TGTGCCAGCAGCTTAGAAGCAGGGGAAGGGAACACTGAAGCTTTCTTT CASSLEAGEGNTEAFF
TRBD1 TRBJ1-1 TRBV5-5 - TGTGCCAGCAGCTTGAGGACAGGGATCACTGAAGCTTTCTTT CASSLRTGITEAFF